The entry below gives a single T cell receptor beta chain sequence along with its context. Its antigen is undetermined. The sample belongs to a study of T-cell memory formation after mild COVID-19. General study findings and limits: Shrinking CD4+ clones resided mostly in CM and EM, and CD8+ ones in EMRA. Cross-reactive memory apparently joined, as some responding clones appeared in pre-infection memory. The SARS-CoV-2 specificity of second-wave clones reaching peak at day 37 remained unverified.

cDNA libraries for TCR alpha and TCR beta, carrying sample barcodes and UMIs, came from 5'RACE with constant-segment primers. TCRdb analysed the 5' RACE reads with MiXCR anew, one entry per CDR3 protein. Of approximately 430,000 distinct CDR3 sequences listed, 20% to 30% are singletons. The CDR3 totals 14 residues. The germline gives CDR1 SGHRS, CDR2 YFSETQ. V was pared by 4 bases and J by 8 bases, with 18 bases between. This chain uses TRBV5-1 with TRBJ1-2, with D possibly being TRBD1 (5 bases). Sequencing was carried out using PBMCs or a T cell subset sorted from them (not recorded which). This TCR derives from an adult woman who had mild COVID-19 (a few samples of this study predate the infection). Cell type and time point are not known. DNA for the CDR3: TGCGCCAGCAGCAATAGGGGCGTCGGAGAAGGCTACACCTTC. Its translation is CASSNRGVGEGYTF.